Many counts were recorded for the clone carrying this T cell receptor (beta chain). This specimen comes from a study of breast tumors, draining lymph nodes, adjacent tissues. Breast cancer patients provided tissue from their axillary draining lymph nodes. One entry per CDR3 protein, called by TCRdb with MiXCR from the multiplex PCR reads. The repertoire has some 100,000 distinct CDR3 sequences, around 20% of them found once; the top ten carry over 1%. Germline assignment: CDR1 SGHTS and CDR2 YDEGEE. The CDR3 length is 13 residues. Trimming at V came to 0 bases and at J to 9 bases, leaving 2 bases not matched to a gene.

Sequenced material: axillary lymph node tissue. The chain carries TRBV5-8 and TRBJ2-3; 9 bases fit TRBD1. The TCR sequence derives from a female donor with breast cancer. Some clones in this sample may be carry-over from other donors' samples. CDR3 nucleotides: TGTGCCAGCAGCTTGGAGGGGACAGGGACGCAGTATTTT. This translates into CASSLEGTGTQYF.